The clone carrying this T cell receptor (beta chain) was recorded once. The data were obtained in a study of sequential checkpoint blockade in melanoma. On the study more broadly: About 90 pretreatment tumor DNA samples were TCRβ immunosequenced. About two dozen patients had tumor biopsies before treatment and at week 13.

Method: immunoSEQ multiplex PCR; TCRdb's copy keeps in-frame clones and lacks some. The table lists nearly 4,000 clones, 19% of them singletons. CDR1 is LNHDA, CDR2 SQIVND, per germline (reference sequence). The CDR3 consists of 16 residues. After removal of 2 bases from V and 4 bases from J, the junction contained 2 bases not matched to a gene. Stated treatment: randomized to nivolumab then ipilimumab (arm A) or the reverse (arm B). This receptor was identified in a human patient with melanoma. Some clones in this sample may be carry-over from other donors' samples. This rearrangement joins TRBV19 to TRBJ2-1; 13 bases map to TRBD2. The starting material was tumor tissue (inferred from file names), obtained from a patient given nivolumab and ipilimumab in sequence. The CDR3 sequence is CASSITSGGGYNEQFF. The CDR3, as DNA: TGTGCCAGTAGTATAACTAGCGGGGGGGGTTACAATGAGCAGTTCTTC.